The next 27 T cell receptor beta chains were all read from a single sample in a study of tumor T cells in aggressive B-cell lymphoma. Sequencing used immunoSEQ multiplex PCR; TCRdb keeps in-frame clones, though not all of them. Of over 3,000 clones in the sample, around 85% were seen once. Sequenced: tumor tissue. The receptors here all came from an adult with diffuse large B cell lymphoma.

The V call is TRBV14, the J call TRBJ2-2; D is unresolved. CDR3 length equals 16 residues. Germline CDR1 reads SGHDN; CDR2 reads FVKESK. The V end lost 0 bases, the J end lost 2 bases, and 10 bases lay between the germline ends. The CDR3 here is CASSQDLSPNTGELFF. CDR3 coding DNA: TGTGCCAGCAGCCAAGATCTGAGCCCTAACACCGGGGAGCTGTTTTTT.

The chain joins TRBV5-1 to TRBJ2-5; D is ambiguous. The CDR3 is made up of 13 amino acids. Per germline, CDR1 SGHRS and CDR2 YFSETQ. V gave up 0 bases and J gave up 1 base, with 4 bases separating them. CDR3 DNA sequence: TGCGCCAGCAGCTTGGGGCTCCAAGAGACCCAGTACTTC. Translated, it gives CASSLGLQETQYF.

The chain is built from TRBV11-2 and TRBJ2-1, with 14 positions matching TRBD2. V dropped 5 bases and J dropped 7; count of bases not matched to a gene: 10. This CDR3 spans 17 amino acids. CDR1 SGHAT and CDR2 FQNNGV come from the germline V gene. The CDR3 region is CASSTGLAGGKKNEQFF. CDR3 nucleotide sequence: TGTGCCAGCAGCACCGGACTAGCGGGGGGTAAAAAGAATGAGCAGTTCTTC.

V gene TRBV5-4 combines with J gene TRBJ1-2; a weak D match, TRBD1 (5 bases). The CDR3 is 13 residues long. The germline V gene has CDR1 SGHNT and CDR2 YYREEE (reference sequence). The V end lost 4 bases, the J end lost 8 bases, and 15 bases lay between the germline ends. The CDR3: CASSNTGGAGYTF. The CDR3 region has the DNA TGTGCCAGCAGCAATACCGGGGGTGCGGGCTACACCTTC.

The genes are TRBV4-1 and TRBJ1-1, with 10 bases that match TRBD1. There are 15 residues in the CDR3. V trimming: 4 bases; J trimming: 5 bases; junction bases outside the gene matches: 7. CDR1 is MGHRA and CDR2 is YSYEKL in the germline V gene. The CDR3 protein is CASSPVPGQGTEAFF. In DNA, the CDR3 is TGCGCCAGCAGCCCAGTCCCGGGACAGGGGACTGAAGCTTTCTTT.

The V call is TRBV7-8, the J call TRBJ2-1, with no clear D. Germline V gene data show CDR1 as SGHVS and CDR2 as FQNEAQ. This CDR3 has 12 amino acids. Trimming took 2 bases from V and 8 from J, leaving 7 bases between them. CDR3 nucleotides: TGTGCCAGCAGCTTAATCCTAGATGAGCAGTTCTTC. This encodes CASSLILDEQFF.

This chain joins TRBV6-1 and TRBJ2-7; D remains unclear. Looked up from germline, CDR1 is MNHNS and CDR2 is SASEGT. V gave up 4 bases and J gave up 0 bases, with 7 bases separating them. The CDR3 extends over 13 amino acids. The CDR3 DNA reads TGTGCCAGCAGTGGTATATTCTCCTACGAGCAGTACTTC. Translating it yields CASSGIFSYEQYF.

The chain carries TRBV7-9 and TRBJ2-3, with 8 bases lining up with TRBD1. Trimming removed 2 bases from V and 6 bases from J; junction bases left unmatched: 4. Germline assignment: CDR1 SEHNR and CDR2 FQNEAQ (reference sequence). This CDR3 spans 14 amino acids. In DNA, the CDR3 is TGTGCCAGCAGCTTAACAGGGGGTTGGGATACGCAGTATTTT. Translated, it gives CASSLTGGWDTQYF.

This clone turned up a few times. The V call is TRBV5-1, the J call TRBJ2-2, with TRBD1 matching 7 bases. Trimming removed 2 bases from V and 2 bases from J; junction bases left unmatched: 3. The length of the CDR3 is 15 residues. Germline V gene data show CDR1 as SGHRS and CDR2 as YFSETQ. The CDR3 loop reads CASSFRQGNTGELFF. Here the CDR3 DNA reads TGCGCCAGCAGCTTTCGACAGGGCAACACCGGGGAGCTGTTTTTT.

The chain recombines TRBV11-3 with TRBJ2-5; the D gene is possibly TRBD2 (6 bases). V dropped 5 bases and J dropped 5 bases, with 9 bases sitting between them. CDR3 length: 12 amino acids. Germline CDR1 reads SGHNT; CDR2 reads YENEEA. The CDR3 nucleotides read TGTGCCAGCAGCCAACGGGGGGAGACCCAGTACTTC. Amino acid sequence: CASSQRGETQYF.

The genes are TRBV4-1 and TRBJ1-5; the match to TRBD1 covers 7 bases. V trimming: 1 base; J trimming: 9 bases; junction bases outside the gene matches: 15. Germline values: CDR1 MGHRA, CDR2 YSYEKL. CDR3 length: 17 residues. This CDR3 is CASSQVPGDRAAWPQHF. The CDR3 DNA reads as TGCGCCAGCAGCCAAGTCCCCGGCGACAGGGCTGCTTGGCCCCAGCATTTT.

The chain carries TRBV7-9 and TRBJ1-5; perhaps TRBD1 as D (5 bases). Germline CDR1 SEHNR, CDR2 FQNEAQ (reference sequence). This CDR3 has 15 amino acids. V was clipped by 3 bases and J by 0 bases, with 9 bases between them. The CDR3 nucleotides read TGTGCCAGCAGCTTCCCGACAGTTAGCAATCAGCCCCAGCATTTT. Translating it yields CASSFPTVSNQPQHF.

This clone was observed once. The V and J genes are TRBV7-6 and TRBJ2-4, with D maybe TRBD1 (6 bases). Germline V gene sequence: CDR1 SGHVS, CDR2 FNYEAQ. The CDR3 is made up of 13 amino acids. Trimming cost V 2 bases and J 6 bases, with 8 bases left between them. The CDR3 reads CASSLRGGNIQYF. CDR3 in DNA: TGTGCCAGCAGCTTAAGAGGGGGAAACATTCAGTACTTC.

CDR3 bases: TGTGCCAGCAGCCAAGGGGTTAATGAGCAGTTCTTC. It is translated as CASSQGVNEQFF. This chain joins TRBV7-9 and TRBJ2-1, with D perhaps TRBD1 (5 bases). The CDR3 is made up of 12 amino acids. The germline V gene has CDR1 SEHNR and CDR2 FQNEAQ (reference sequence). Trimming shortened V by 5 bases and J by 7 bases, and 9 bases separated the two germline ends.

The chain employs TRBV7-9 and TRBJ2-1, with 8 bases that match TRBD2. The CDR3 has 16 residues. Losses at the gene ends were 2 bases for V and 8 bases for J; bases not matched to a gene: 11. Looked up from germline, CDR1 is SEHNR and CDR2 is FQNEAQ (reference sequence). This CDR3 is CASSLSGLGTSYEQFF. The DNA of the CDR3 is TGTGCCAGCAGCTTATCGGGACTAGGGACATCGTATGAGCAGTTCTTC.

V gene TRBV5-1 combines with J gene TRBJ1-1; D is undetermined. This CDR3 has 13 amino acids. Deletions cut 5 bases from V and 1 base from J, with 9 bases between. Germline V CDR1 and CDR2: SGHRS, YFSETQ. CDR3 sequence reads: CASRTKGNTEAFF. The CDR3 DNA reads TGCGCCAGCAGGACTAAGGGGAACACTGAAGCTTTCTTT.

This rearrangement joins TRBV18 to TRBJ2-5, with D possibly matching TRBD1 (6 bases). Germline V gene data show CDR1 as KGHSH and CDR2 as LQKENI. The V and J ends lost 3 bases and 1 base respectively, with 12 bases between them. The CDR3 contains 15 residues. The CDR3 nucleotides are TGTGCCAGCTCACCTTCACAGGGCCCCCAAGAGACCCAGTACTTC. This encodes CASSPSQGPQETQYF.

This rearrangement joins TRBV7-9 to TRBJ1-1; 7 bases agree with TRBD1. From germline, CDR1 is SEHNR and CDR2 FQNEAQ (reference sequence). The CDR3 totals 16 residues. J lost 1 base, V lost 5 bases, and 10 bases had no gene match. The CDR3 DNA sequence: TGTGCCAGCAGCCCACAGGGGTCCGGGAAGAACACTGAAGCTTTCTTT. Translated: CASSPQGSGKNTEAFF.

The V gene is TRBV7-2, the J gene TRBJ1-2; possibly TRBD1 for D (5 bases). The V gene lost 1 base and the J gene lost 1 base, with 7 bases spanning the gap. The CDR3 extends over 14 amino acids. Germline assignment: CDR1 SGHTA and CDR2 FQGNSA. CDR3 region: CASSLDRRNYGYTF. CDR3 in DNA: TGTGCCAGCAGCTTAGACAGGCGTAACTATGGCTACACCTTC.

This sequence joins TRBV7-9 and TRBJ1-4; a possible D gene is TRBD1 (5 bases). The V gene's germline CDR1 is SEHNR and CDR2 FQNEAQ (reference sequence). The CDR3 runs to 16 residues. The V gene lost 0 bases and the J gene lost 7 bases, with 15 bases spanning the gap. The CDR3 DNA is TGTGCCAGCAGCTTAGCGCTGGCGGGGGGAGGTGAAAAACTGTTTTTT. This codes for CASSLALAGGGEKLFF.

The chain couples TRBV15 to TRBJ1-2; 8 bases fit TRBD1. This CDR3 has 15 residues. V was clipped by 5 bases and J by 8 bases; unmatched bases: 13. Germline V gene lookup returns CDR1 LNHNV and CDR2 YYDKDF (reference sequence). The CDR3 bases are TGTGCCACCAGCTCTCAGGGGGCCCGAGAGGGAGGCTACACCTTC. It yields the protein CATSSQGAREGGYTF. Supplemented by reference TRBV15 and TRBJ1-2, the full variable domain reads DAMVIQNPRYQVTQFGKPVTLSCSQTLNHNVMYWYQQKSSQAPKLLFHYYDKDFNNEADTPDNFQSRRPNTSFCFLDIRSPGLGDTAMYLCATSSQGAREGGYTFGSGTRLTVV.

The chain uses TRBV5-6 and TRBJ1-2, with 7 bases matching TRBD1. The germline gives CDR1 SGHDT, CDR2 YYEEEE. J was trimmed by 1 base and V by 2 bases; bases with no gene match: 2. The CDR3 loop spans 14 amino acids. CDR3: CASSFRDSNYGYTF. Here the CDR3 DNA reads TGTGCCAGCAGCTTCCGGGACAGTAACTATGGCTACACCTTC.

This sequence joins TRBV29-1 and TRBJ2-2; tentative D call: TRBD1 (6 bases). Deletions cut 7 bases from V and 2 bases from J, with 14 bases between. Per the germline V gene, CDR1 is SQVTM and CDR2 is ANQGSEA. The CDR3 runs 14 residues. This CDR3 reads CSASDRGNTGELFF. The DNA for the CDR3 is TGCAGCGCCTCGGACAGAGGAAACACCGGGGAGCTGTTTTTT.

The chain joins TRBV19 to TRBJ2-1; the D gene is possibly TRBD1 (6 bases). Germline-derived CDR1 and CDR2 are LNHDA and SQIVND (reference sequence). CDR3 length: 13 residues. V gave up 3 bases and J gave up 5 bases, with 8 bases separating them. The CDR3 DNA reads TGTGCCAGTAGTATTGGGGGCCACAATGAGCAGTTCTTC. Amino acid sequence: CASSIGGHNEQFF.

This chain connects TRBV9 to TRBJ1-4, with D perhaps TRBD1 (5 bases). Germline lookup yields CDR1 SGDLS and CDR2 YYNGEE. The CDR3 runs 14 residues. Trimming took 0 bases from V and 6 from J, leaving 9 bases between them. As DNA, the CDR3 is TGTGCCAGCAGCGTAGGTACAGGATATGAAAAACTGTTTTTT. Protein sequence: CASSVGTGYEKLFF.

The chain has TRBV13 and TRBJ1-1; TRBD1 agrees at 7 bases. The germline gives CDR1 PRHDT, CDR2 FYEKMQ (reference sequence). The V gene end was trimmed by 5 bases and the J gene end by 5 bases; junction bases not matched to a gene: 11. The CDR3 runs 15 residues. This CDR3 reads CASSAQRQGKTEAFF. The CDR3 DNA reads TGTGCCAGCAGCGCCCAGAGACAGGGTAAAACTGAAGCTTTCTTT.

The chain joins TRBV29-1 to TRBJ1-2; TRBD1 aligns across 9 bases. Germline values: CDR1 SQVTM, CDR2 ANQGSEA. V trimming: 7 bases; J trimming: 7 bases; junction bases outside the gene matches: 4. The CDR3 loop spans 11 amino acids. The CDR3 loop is CSGGDRAGYTF. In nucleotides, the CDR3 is TGCAGCGGGGGGGACAGGGCTGGCTACACCTTC.